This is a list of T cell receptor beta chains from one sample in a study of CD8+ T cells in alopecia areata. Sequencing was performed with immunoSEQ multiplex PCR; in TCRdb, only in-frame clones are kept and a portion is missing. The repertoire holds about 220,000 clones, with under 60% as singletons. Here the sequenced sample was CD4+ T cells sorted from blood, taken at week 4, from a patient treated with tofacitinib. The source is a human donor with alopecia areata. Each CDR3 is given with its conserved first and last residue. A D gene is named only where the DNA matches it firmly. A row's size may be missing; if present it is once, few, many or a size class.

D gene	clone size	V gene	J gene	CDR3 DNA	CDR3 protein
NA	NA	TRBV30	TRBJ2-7	TGTGCCTTGGACAAACCCTACGAGCAGTACTTC	CALDKPYEQYF
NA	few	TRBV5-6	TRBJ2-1	TGTGCCAGCAGCTGGACTAACAATGAGCAGTTCTTC	CASSWTNNEQFF
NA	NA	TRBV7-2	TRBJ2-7	TGTGCCAGCAGCTTAGGTATTAGCGGCCCCTACGAGCAGTACTTC	CASSLGISGPYEQYF
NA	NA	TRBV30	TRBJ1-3	TGTGCCCAGGCGGGGCAGGCAAGCTCTGGAAACACCATATATTTT	CAQAGQASSGNTIYF
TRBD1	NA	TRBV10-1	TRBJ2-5	TGCGCCAGCACGGAGGGACAGGGGGTAGAGACCCAGTACTTC	CASTEGQGVETQYF
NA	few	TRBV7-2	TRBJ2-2	TGTGCCAGCAGCTTAGGAGCTGACATCGGGGAGCTGTTTTTT	CASSLGADIGELFF
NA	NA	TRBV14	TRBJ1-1	TGTGCCAGCAGCCAAGTAAGGCAGCTGAACACTGAAGCTTTCTTT	CASSQVRQLNTEAFF
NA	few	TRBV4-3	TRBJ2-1	TGCGCCAGCAGCCAAGACCAGGGATTAGGGGGGGGCGAGCAGTTCTTC	CASSQDQGLGGGEQFF
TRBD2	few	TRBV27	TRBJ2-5	TGTGCCAGCAGTGGAGGGAGCGGGGGGGCCGTTTGGGGCCAAGAGACCCAGTACTTC	CASSGGSGGAVWGQETQYF
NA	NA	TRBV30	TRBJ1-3	TGTGCCTGGAGTGTGGGGCACGATGGAAACACCATATATTTT	CAWSVGHDGNTIYF
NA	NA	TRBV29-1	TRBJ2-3	TGCAGCGTTAACAGGATTCGTCAAGGGAGGCCAAATTCCCACACAGATACGCAGTATTTT	CSVNRIRQGRPNSHTDTQYF
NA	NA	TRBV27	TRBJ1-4	TGTGCCAGCAGAGGCGGGCCGCTTGAAAAACTGTTTTTT	CASRGGPLEKLFF
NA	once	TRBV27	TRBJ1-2	TGTGCCAGCAGCCCCCAGCTCACCTCGAAGGGTAGGGACTATGGCTACACCTTC	CASSPQLTSKGRDYGYTF
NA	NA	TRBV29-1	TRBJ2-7	TGCAGCGTTGGTACAGGGATCGGCGAGCAGTACTTC	CSVGTGIGEQYF
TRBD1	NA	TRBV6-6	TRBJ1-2	TGTGCCAGCAGAGGGACAGGGAGGGACTATGGCTACACCTTC	CASRGTGRDYGYTF
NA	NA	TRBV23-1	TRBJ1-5	TGCGCCAGCAGTCCTTTCCCTTTCGGGGTCAAACAATTTAGCAATCAGCCCCAGCATTTT	CASSPFPFGVKQFSNQPQHF
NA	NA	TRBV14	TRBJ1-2	TGTGCCAGCAGCCCCACCCGGGGGGGGTATGGCTACACCTTC	CASSPTRGGYGYTF
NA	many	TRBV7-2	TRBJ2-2	TGTGCCAGCAGCTTAGGGGGTGGCGGGGAGCTGTTTTTT	CASSLGGGGELFF
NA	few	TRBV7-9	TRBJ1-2	TGTGCCAGCAGCTTCAATAGGGACGGCTACACCTTC	CASSFNRDGYTF
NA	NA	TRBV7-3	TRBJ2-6	TGTGCCAGCAGCTCCTCTACGGGGGTAACCGGGGCCAACGTCCTGACTTTC	CASSSSTGVTGANVLTF
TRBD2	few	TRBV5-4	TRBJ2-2	TGTGCCAGCAGCCGAGGGACTAGCGACGGGGAGCTGTTTTTT	CASSRGTSDGELFF
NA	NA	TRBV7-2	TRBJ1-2	TGTGCCAGCAGCTTACTCTTAGGGACCTATGGCTACACCTTC	CASSLLLGTYGYTF
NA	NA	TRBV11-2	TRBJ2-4	TGTGCCAGCAGCTTAGAAGGAACGCCTATTCAGTACTTC	CASSLEGTPIQYF
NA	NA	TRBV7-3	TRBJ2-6	TGTGCCAGCAGCTTAACCATTGCCCCGTCTGGGGCCAACGTCCTGACTTTC	CASSLTIAPSGANVLTF
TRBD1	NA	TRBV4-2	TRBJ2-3	TGTGCCAGCAGCCAAGACGACAGGGGGCAAACAGATACGCAGTATTTT	CASSQDDRGQTDTQYF
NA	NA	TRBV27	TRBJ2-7	TGTGCCAGCAGCACTACCGGGGTGGGGCTCTCCTACGAGCAGTACTTC	CASSTTGVGLSYEQYF
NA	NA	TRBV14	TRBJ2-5	TGTGCCAGCAGCCAAGGAGGGTCTGGGTCCCAGTACTTC	CASSQGGSGSQYF
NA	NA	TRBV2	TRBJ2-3	TGTGCCAGCTGTGTCCTGTTAACAGATACGCAGTATTTT	CASCVLLTDTQYF
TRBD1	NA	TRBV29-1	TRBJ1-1	TGCAGCTTGGACAGGGGGAACACTGAAGCTTTCTTT	CSLDRGNTEAFF
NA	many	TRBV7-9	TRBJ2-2	TGTGCCAGCAGCCTACAGGCTAACACCGGGGAGCTGTTTTTT	CASSLQANTGELFF
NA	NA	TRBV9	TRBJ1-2	TGTGCCAGCAGCGTAGAGGGCGGGTATGGCTACACCTTC	CASSVEGGYGYTF
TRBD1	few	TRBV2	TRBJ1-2	TGTGCCAGCACTCCGGGACAGAACTATGGCTACACCTTC	CASTPGQNYGYTF
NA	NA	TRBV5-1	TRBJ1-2	TGCGCCAGCAGCTTTGAGCGTAGTGGCTACACCTTC	CASSFERSGYTF